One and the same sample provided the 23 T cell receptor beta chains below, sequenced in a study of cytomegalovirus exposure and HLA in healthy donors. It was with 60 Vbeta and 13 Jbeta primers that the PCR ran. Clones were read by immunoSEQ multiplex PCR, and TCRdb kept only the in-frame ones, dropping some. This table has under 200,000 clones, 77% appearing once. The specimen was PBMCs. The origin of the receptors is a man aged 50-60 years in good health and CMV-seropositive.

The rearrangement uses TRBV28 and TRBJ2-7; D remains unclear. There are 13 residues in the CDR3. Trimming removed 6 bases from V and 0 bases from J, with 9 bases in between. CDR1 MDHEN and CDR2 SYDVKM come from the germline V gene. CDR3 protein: CASRRGYSYEQYF. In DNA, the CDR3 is TGTGCCAGCAGACGCGGATACTCCTACGAGCAGTACTTC.

The CDR3 nucleotides read TGTGCCAGCAGTTCCAGGCAAGGGACAGTCAATCAGCCCCAGCATTTT. Encoded protein: CASSSRQGTVNQPQHF. The genes are TRBV28 and TRBJ1-5, with 7 bases that match TRBD1. This CDR3 has 16 amino acids. Trimming at V came to 4 bases and at J to 3 bases, leaving 9 bases not matched to a gene. Germline lookup yields CDR1 MDHEN and CDR2 SYDVKM.

The CDR3 DNA reads TGTGCCAGCAGTGAATTTCTGGGGCCGGAGACCCAGTACTTC. Translating gives CASSEFLGPETQYF. The rearrangement uses TRBV25-1 and TRBJ2-5; D is perhaps TRBD1 (5 bases). Germline V gene lookup returns CDR1 MGHDK and CDR2 SYGVNS. The V gene lost 1 base and the J gene lost 5 bases, with 11 bases spanning the gap. The CDR3 extends over 14 amino acids.

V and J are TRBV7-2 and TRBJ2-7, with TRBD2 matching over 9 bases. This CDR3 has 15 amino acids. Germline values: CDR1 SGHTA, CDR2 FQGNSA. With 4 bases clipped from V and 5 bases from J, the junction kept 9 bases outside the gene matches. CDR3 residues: CASSSSGASGDEQYF. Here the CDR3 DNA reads TGTGCCAGCAGCTCTTCGGGTGCTAGCGGGGACGAGCAGTACTTC.

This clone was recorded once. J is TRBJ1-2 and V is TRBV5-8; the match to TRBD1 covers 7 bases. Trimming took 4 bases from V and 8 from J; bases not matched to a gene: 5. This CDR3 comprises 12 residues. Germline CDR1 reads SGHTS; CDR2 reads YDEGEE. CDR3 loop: CASSDGTVGYTF. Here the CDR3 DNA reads TGTGCCAGCAGCGACGGGACAGTCGGCTACACCTTC. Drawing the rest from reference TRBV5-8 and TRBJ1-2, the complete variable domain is EAGVTQSPTHLIKTRGQQATLRCSPISGHTSVYWYQQALGLGLQFLLWYDEGEERNRGNFPPRFSGRQFPNYSSELNVNALELEDSALYLCASSDGTVGYTFGSGTRLTVV.

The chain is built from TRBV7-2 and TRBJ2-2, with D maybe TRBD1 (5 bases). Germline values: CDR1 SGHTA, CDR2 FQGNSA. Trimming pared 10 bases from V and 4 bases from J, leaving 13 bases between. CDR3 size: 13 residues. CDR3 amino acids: CATGRAFTGELFF. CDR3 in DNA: TGTGCCACCGGCAGGGCTTTCACCGGGGAGCTGTTTTTT.

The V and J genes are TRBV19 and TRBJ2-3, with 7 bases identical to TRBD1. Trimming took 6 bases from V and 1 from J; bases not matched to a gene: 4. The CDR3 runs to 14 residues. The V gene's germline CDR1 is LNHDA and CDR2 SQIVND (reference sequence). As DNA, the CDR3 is TGTGCCAGTAGGAACAGGGGAGGCACAGATACGCAGTATTTT. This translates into CASRNRGGTDTQYF.

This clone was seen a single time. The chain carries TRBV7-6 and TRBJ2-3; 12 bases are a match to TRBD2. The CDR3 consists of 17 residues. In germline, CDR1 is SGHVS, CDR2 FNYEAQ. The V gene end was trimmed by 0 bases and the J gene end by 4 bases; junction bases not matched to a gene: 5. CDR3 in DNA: TGTGCCAGCAGCTTAGCGCCGACTAGCGGGGGAGCAGATACGCAGTATTTT. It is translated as CASSLAPTSGGADTQYF. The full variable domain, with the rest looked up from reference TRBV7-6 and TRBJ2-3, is GAGVSQSPRYKVTKRGQDVALRCDPISGHVSLYWYRQALGQGPEFLTYFNYEAQQDKSGLPNDRFSAERPEGSISTLTIQRTEQRDSAMYRCASSLAPTSGGADTQYFGPGTRLTVL.

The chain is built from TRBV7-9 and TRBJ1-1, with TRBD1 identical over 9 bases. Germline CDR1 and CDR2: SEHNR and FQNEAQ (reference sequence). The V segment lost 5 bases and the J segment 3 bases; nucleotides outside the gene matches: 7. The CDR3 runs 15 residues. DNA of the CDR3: TGTGCCAGCAGCGACCGGGACAGGGTTTACACTGAAGCTTTCTTT. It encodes CASSDRDRVYTEAFF.

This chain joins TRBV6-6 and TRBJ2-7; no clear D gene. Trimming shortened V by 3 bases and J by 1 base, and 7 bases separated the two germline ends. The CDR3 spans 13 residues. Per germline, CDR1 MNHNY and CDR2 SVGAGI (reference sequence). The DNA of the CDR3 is TGTGCCAGCAGTTATCAGAAATCCTACGAGCAGTACTTC. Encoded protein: CASSYQKSYEQYF.

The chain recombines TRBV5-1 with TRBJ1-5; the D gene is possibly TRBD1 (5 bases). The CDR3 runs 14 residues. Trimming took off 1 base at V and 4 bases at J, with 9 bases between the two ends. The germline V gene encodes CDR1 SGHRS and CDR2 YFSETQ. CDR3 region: CASSLQGGNQPQHF. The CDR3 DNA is TGCGCCAGCAGCTTGCAGGGAGGGAATCAGCCCCAGCATTTT.

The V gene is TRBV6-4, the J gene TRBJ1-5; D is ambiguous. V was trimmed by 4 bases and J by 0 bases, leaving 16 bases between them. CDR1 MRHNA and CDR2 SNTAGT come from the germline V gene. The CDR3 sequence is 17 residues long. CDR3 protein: CASSGPTKDYSNQPQHF. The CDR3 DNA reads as TGTGCCAGCAGTGGGCCTACGAAGGACTATAGCAATCAGCCCCAGCATTTT.

This CDR3 is CASSLGQGVDIQYF. Written as DNA, the CDR3 is TGTGCCAGCAGCCTAGGACAGGGGGTAGACATTCAGTACTTC. V gene TRBV5-5 combines with J gene TRBJ2-4; 10 nucleotides match TRBD1. V trimming: 4 bases; J trimming: 8 bases; junction bases outside the gene matches: 6. This CDR3 spans 14 amino acids. Germline V gives CDR1 SGHKS, CDR2 YYEKEE (reference sequence).

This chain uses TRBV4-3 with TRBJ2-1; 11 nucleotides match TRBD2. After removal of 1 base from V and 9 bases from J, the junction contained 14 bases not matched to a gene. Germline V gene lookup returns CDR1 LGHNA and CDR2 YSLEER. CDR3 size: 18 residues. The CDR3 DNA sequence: TGCGCCAGCAGCCAAGCTCGTCTTAGCGGGGGGGGCCGGGGTGAGCAGTTCTTC. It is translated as CASSQARLSGGGRGEQFF.

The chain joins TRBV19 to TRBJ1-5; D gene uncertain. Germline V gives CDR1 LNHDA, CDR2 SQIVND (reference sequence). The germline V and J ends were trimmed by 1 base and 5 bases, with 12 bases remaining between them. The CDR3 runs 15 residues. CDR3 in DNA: TGTGCCAGTAGTATAGTCGCGGGCTCCTATCAGCCCCAGCATTTT. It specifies CASSIVAGSYQPQHF.

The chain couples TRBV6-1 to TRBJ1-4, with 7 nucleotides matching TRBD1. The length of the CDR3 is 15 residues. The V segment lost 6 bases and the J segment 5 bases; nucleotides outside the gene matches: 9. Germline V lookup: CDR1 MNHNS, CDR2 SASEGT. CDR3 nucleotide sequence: TGTGCCAGCAGCCCTAAAAAGGACAGGAATGAAAAACTGTTTTTT. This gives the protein CASSPKKDRNEKLFF.

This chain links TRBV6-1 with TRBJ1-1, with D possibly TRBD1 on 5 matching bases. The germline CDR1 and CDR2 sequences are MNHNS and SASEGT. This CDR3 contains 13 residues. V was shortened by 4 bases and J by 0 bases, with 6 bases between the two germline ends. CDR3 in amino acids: CASSGQMNTEAFF. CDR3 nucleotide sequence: TGTGCCAGCAGTGGACAGATGAACACTGAAGCTTTCTTT.

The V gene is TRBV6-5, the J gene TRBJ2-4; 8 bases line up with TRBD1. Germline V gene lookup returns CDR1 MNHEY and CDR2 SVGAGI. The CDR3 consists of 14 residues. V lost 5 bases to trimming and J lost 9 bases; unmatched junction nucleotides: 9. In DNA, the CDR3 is TGTGCCAGCAGTCATAGACAGGGGAGGATCATTCAGTACTTC. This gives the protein CASSHRQGRIIQYF.

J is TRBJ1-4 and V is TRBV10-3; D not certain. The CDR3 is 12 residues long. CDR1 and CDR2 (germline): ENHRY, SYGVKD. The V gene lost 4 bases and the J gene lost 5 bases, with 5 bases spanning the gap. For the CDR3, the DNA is TGTGCCATCAGTGTCACAAATGAAAAACTGTTTTTT. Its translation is CAISVTNEKLFF.

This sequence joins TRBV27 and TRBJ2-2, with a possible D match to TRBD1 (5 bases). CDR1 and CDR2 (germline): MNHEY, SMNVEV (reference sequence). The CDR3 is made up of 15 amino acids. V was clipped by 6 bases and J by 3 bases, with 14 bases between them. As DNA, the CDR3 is TGTGCCAGCAGCGGTAGGACAAGTTACACCGGGGAGCTGTTTTTT. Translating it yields CASSGRTSYTGELFF.

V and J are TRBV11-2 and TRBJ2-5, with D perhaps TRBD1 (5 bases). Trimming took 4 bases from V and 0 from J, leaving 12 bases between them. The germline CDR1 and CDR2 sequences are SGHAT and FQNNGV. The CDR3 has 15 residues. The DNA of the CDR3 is TGTGCCAGCAGCTCCCATTGGGGCCACCAAGAGACCCAGTACTTC. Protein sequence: CASSSHWGHQETQYF. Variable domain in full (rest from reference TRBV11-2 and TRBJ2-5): EAGVAQSPRYKIIEKRQSVAFWCNPISGHATLYWYQQILGQGPKLLIQFQNNGVVDDSQLPKDRFSAERLKGVDSTLKIQPAKLEDSAVYLCASSSHWGHQETQYFGPGTRLLVL.

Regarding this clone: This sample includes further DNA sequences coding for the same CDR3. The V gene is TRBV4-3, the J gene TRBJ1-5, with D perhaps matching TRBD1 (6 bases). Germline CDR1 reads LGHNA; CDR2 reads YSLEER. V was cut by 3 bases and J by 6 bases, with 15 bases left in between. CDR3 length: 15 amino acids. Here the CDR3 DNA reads TGCGCCAGCAGCCAGTCCCACAGGGATGGTCAGCCCCAGCATTTT. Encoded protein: CASSQSHRDGQPQHF.

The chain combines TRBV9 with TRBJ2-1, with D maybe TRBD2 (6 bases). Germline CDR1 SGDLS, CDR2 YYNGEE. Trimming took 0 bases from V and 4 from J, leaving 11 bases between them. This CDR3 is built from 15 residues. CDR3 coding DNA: TGTGCCAGCAGCGTAGGGAGCGGACTATACAATGAGCAGTTCTTC. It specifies CASSVGSGLYNEQFF.